This passage covers 10 T cell receptor beta chains from one sample sequenced in a study of T cells in Graves' hyperthyroidism and ophthalmopathy. Researchers took RNA transcripts and amplified the TCR beta CDR3 regions from them. The TCR CDR3 was amplified in a first-round RT-PCR using the HTBI primer set. MiXCR, applied by TCRdb to the multiplex PCR reads, yields one record per CDR3 protein. The sample holds fewer than 700,000 distinct CDR3 sequences, 15% to 20% seen once. Sequenced: blood. The origin of the receptors is a woman in her 30s with Graves' hyperthyroidism.

There are a few counts of this clonotype. The chain joins TRBV4-1 to TRBJ2-3; 7 bases line up with TRBD2. CDR3 length: 16 residues. The germline CDR1 and CDR2 sequences are MGHRA and YSYEKL. Trimming took 4 bases from V and 0 from J; bases not matched to a gene: 7. CDR3 DNA: TGCGCCAGCAGCCCCGGGGACTACCAGAGCACAGATACGCAGTATTTT. Translation: CASSPGDYQSTDTQYF.

This clonotype was detected many times. The genes are TRBV27 and TRBJ2-2; perhaps TRBD2 as D (6 bases). The CDR3 totals 14 residues. The V gene's germline CDR1 is MNHEY and CDR2 SMNVEV (reference sequence). V was clipped by 7 bases and J by 1 base, with 10 bases between them. CDR3 nucleotide sequence: TGTGCCAGCACCCTAGCGAGGAACACCGGGGAGCTGTTTTTT. Its translation is CASTLARNTGELFF.

This clonotype was observed at least ten times. The chain uses TRBV7-6 and TRBJ2-1, with a tentative D call TRBD2 (6 bases). The CDR3 length is 16 residues. The germline gives CDR1 SGHVS, CDR2 FNYEAQ. V lost 5 bases and J lost 0, with 14 bases in between. CDR3: CASSPGTFSSYNEQFF. The CDR3 bases are TGTGCCAGCAGCCCGGGGACTTTCAGCTCCTACAATGAGCAGTTCTTC.

The genes are TRBV7-9 and TRBJ1-2; D call uncertain. Trimming cost V 7 bases and J 5 bases, with 11 bases left between them. This CDR3 comprises 12 residues. Germline loops: CDR1 SEHNR, CDR2 FQNEAQ (reference sequence). This CDR3 is CASTEQIYGYTF. CDR3 DNA sequence: TGTGCCAGCACAGAACAGATTTATGGCTACACCTTC. Filled out from reference TRBV7-9 and TRBJ1-2, the complete variable domain reads DTGVSQNPRHKITKRGQNVTFRCDPISEHNRLYWYRQTLGQGPEFLTYFQNEAQLEKSRLLSDRFSAERPKGSFSTLEIQRTEQGDSAMYLCASTEQIYGYTFGSGTRLTVV.

This clonotype was observed many times. The chain carries TRBV28 and TRBJ2-5, with D perhaps assigned TRBD1 or TRBD2 (5 bases each). The germline V gene has CDR1 MDHEN and CDR2 SYDVKM. This CDR3 spans 14 amino acids. V was trimmed by 3 bases and J by 0 bases, leaving 8 bases between them. The CDR3 protein is CASSLGVYQETQYF. The CDR3 nucleotides read TGTGCCAGCAGTTTGGGGGTCTACCAAGAGACCCAGTACTTC.

This clonotype occurred once. One base away lies a much larger clone, so this may be a sequencing read error. The genes are TRBV20-1 and TRBJ2-7; 8 nucleotides line up with TRBD1. CDR1 is DFQATT, CDR2 SNEGSKA, per germline (reference sequence). This CDR3 region has 17 residues. The DNA for the CDR3 is TGCAGTGTTAGAGATCTCCGGCTGGACAGGGTAACCTACGAGCAGTACTTC. Its translation: CSVRDLRLDRVTYEQYF.

The genes are TRBV4-2 and TRBJ1-1, with a weak D call TRBD1 (5 bases). The CDR3 covers 13 residues. Trimming shortened V by 1 base and J by 7 bases, and 10 bases separated the two germline ends. CDR1 is LGHNA and CDR2 is YNFKEQ in the germline V gene. The DNA of the CDR3 is TGTGCCAGCAGCCAAGGGGGGACCGGTGAAGCTTTCTTT. Translating it yields CASSQGGTGEAFF.

The chain carries TRBV6-1 and TRBJ1-2, with D possibly being TRBD1 (5 bases). The V end lost 7 bases, the J end lost 3 bases, and 12 bases lay between the germline ends. The germline gives CDR1 MNHNS, CDR2 SASEGT. The CDR3 contains 13 residues. The DNA of the CDR3 is TGTGCCAGCAAAGACAGTCTAGACTATGGCTACACCTTC. It encodes CASKDSLDYGYTF.

This clonotype has a count of ten or more. This chain connects TRBV27 to TRBJ2-7; 11 positions match TRBD2. This CDR3 is 17 amino acids long. J was trimmed by 3 bases and V by 2 bases; bases with no gene match: 9. Germline V CDR1 and CDR2: MNHEY, SMNVEV (reference sequence). As DNA, the CDR3 is TGTGCCAGCAGTTTACGGTTTGGGACTAGCGGAAACTACGAGCAGTACTTC. Translation gives CASSLRFGTSGNYEQYF.

This clonotype was found once. V gene TRBV2 combines with J gene TRBJ1-4; no definite D call. Germline CDR1 reads SNHLY; CDR2 reads FYNNEI. The CDR3 runs to 12 residues. Trimming stripped 10 bases from V and 5 bases from J, with 11 bases between. CDR3 amino acids: CATHLGNEKLFF. Written as DNA, the CDR3 is TGTGCCACTCACCTGGGGAATGAAAAACTGTTTTTT.